This T cell receptor beta chain was found in a study of cytomegalovirus exposure and HLA in healthy donors. Study-level points and caveats: Cytomegalovirus association was assigned to about 150 TCR beta chains.

In this sample, this clone turned up once. Antigen unknown. The V end was cut by 3 bases, the J end by 0 bases, with 12 bases between. Germline-derived CDR1 and CDR2 are SGHRS and YFSETQ. This CDR3 region has 15 residues. PCR used 60 Vbeta primers and 13 Jbeta primers. The repertoire was sequenced with immunoSEQ multiplex PCR; TCRdb's copy has only in-frame clones and lacks some. This sample has roughly 100,000 clones, with 60% to 85% found just once. The rearrangement uses TRBV5-1 and TRBJ2-5, with D possibly TRBD2 on 6 matching bases. The sequence derives from a male donor in good health and CMV-seropositive. The sequenced sample consisted of PBMCs. Here the CDR3 reads CASSYSPGDQETQYF. The CDR3 region has the DNA TGCGCCAGCAGCTACTCTCCGGGGGACCAAGAGACCCAGTACTTC.